This section outlines one T cell receptor (beta chain) sequence together with its context. This CDR3 contains 15 residues. V lost 0 bases to trimming and J lost 2 bases, with 7 bases between them. CDR1 PRHDT and CDR2 FYEKMQ come from the germline V gene (reference sequence). This record belongs to a study of control samples from healthy donors and cancer patients. The table came from immunoSEQ multiplex PCR; TCRdb's copy has only in-frame clones and leaves some out. The repertoire holds over 15,000 clones, 70% to 90% seen once, with 11% in the top ten. Sample: PBMCs. The TCR originated in a woman in her 70s with colorectal cancer. The chain recombines TRBV13 with TRBJ2-2; no clear D gene. Here the CDR3 DNA reads TGTGCCAGCAGCTTAGGGATAAGTAACACCGGGGAGCTGTTTTTT. Translating gives CASSLGISNTGELFF.